One sample yielded the 27 T cell receptor beta chains listed below, sequenced in a study of T-cell memory formation after mild COVID-19. TCRdb recomputed calls from the 5' RACE reads with MiXCR, one row per CDR3 protein. In the table there are 560,000 or so distinct CDR3 sequences, 17% of which are singletons. Sequencing was done on a sample of PBMCs or a T cell subset sorted from them (not recorded which). These receptors were obtained from an adult woman who had mild COVID-19 (a few samples of this study predate the infection). Cell type and time point are not known.

There are a few counts of this clonotype. The chain couples TRBV20-1 to TRBJ1-4, with TRBD1 as a possible D gene (5 bases). Trimming pared 6 bases from V and 9 bases from J, leaving 17 bases between. CDR1 and CDR2 from the germline V gene are DFQATT and SNEGSKA (reference sequence). The CDR3 sequence is 13 residues long. The CDR3 nucleotides are TGCAGTGCCTCCCCGTCGGCAGGGAAAAAACTGTTTTTT. Its protein product is CSASPSAGKKLFF.

The sample holds a few counts of this clonotype. The chain employs TRBV9 and TRBJ2-2, with a possible D match to TRBD2 (6 bases). CDR3 length equals 16 residues. V was cut by 3 bases and J by 0 bases, with 12 bases left in between. CDR1 is SGDLS, CDR2 YYNGEE, per germline. In DNA form, the CDR3 reads TGTGCCAGCAGCGCCCTGGGACTGCCGAACACCGGGGAGCTGTTTTTT. Its protein is CASSALGLPNTGELFF.

In nucleotides, the CDR3 is TGTGCCAGCAGTTTCCCCTACACCGGGGAGCTGTTTTTT. Translated: CASSFPYTGELFF. The gene calls are TRBV27 and TRBJ2-2; D is undetermined. V was shortened by 3 bases and J by 3 bases, with 5 bases between the two germline ends. This CDR3 region has 13 residues. Germline values: CDR1 MNHEY, CDR2 SMNVEV (reference sequence).

This clonotype was picked up many times. V gene TRBV4-2 combines with J gene TRBJ2-2, with 10 bases identical to TRBD2. V dropped 0 bases and J dropped 5; count of bases not matched to a gene: 3. The CDR3 has 16 residues. Germline assignment: CDR1 LGHNA and CDR2 YNFKEQ. The CDR3, as DNA: TGTGCCAGCAGCCAAGATTTACTAGCGGGAACCGGGGAGCTGTTTTTT. Amino acid sequence: CASSQDLLAGTGELFF.

This clonotype was found a few times. V gene TRBV5-1 combines with J gene TRBJ2-4; D might be TRBD1 (5 bases). Germline assignment: CDR1 SGHRS and CDR2 YFSETQ. The CDR3 is 15 amino acids. Between the trimmed V and J ends, which lost 4 bases and 0 bases, there was a span of 11 bases. The CDR3 region is CASSQTVLAKNIQYF. CDR3 DNA sequence: TGCGCCAGCAGCCAGACAGTACTAGCCAAAAACATTCAGTACTTC.

This clonotype was seen a few times. The chain uses TRBV12-3 or TRBV12-4 and TRBJ1-2, with 8 bases aligning to TRBD1. The CDR3 totals 16 residues. Trimming took 1 base from V and 5 from J; bases not matched to a gene: 9. The chain's CDR3 is CASSLEGTGNYYGYTF. In nucleotides, the CDR3 is TGTGCCAGCAGTTTAGAAGGGACAGGAAACTATTATGGCTACACCTTC.

This clonotype came up a few times. The chain is built from TRBV7-6 and TRBJ1-2, with 7 bases identical to TRBD1. Germline CDR1 is SGHVS and CDR2 is FNYEAQ. The CDR3 sequence is 14 residues long. V was pared by 5 bases and J by 4 bases, with 7 bases of the junction left unmatched. The CDR3 DNA is TGTGCCAGCAGCGGAACGGGACAGAGCTATGGCTACACCTTC. It yields the protein CASSGTGQSYGYTF.

V gene TRBV5-1 combines with J gene TRBJ1-6; 7 bases agree with TRBD1. V lost 8 bases and J lost 7; bases outside the gene matches: 12. CDR3 length: 15 residues. CDR1 SGHRS and CDR2 YFSETQ come from the germline V gene. The CDR3: CASTRDSRPNSPLHF. CDR3 in DNA: TGCGCCAGTACGCGGGACAGCAGACCGAATTCACCCCTCCACTTT.

In its sample, this clonotype was seen a few times. V is TRBV18 and J is TRBJ2-6, with D hard to call. V shed 3 bases and J shed 0 bases, with 9 bases lying between them. CDR3 size: 16 residues. Germline lookup yields CDR1 KGHSH and CDR2 LQKENI. The CDR3 DNA sequence: TGTGCCAGCTCACCCTCCCTATCCTCTGGGGCCAACGTCCTGACTTTC. Amino acids: CASSPSLSSGANVLTF.

In this sample, this clonotype turned up a few times. The genes are TRBV24-1 and TRBJ2-1; D remains ambiguous. CDR3 size: 12 residues. Germline V CDR1 and CDR2: KGHDR, SFDVKD. V was pared by 2 bases and J by 10 bases, with 8 bases between. The CDR3: CATSDYWREQFF. CDR3 DNA sequence: TGTGCCACCAGTGATTACTGGCGGGAGCAGTTCTTC.

Regarding this clonotype: An end of the junction differs from the germline gene, which may be a read error. The J gene is TRBJ2-5, the V gene TRBV3-1; unclear D gene. The CDR3 contains 13 residues. Germline V gene data show CDR1 as LGHDT and CDR2 as YNNKEL (reference sequence). In DNA form, the CDR3 reads TGTGCCAGCAGCCATGCGTCCCAAGGGACCCAGTACTTC. It is translated as CASSHASQGTQYF.

Comments on this clonotype: The junction does not match germline at one end; this may be a read error. The chain is built from TRBV10-3 and TRBJ2-7; TRBD1 or TRBD2 may be the D gene (5 bases each). The CDR3 length is 13 residues. The germline V gene encodes CDR1 ENHRY and CDR2 SYGVKD. This CDR3 reads CAISEVSPGRSVF. The CDR3 DNA reads as TGTGCCATCAGTGAGGTCTCCCCGGGACGGTCTGTGTTC.

This clonotype was observed a handful of times. The chain carries TRBV6-2 or TRBV6-3 and TRBJ1-2; D is undetermined. Germline CDR1 and CDR2: MNHEY and SVGEGT. The CDR3 consists of 15 residues. The CDR3: CAMRAGALADYGYTF. The CDR3 nucleotides are TGTGCGATGAGGGCAGGTGCTCTGGCGGACTATGGCTACACCTTC.

This clonotype occurred a few times. This chain links TRBV4-1 with TRBJ1-1, with D possibly TRBD1 on 5 matching bases. V dropped 0 bases and J dropped 1 base, with 12 bases sitting between them. CDR3 length: 16 residues. Per germline, CDR1 MGHRA and CDR2 YSYEKL. CDR3 amino acids: CASSQDSGGANTEAFF. The DNA for the CDR3 is TGCGCCAGCAGCCAAGATAGTGGAGGGGCGAACACTGAAGCTTTCTTT.

CDR3 amino acids: CASSLPSGSGTGELFF. CDR3 sequence (DNA): TGTGCCAGCAGCTTACCTAGCGGGAGCGGCACCGGGGAGCTGTTTTTT. V usage is TRBV7-6 and J usage is TRBJ2-2; 10 bases line up with TRBD2. This CDR3 spans 16 amino acids. CDR1 and CDR2 (germline): SGHVS, FNYEAQ. Germline trimming cut 2 bases from V and 4 bases from J; bases unmatched to any gene: 4.

This clonotype appeared many times. The gene calls are TRBV14 and TRBJ2-4; perhaps TRBD1 as D (8 bases). V dropped 4 bases and J dropped 6 bases, with 22 bases sitting between them. The CDR3 has 17 residues. In germline, CDR1 is SGHDN, CDR2 FVKESK. CDR3 bases: TGTGCCAGCAGCCCAGGACAGGGAGGGGTTCTTAGAAACATTCAGTACTTC. Translating it yields CASSPGQGGVLRNIQYF.

This clonotype has a count of ten or more. The rearrangement joins TRBV5-6 to TRBJ2-7; D not certain. This CDR3 has 12 residues. Germline CDR1 and CDR2: SGHDT and YYEEEE. With 2 bases removed from V and 3 bases from J, the gap between germline ends came to 6 bases. CDR3 region: CASSLPYYEQYF. In DNA form, the CDR3 reads TGTGCCAGCAGCTTACCCTACTACGAGCAGTACTTC.

The genes are TRBV20-1 and TRBJ2-5, with D perhaps assigned TRBD1 or TRBD2 (6 bases each). The V gene's germline CDR1 is DFQATT and CDR2 SNEGSKA (reference sequence). CDR3 length: 13 residues. V was pared by 1 base and J by 4 bases, with 10 bases between. The CDR3 DNA is TGCAGTGCTAGAGTATGGGGGGCAGAGACCCAGTACTTC. Protein: CSARVWGAETQYF.

This clonotype showed up many times. The V call is TRBV7-9, the J call TRBJ2-1, with TRBD2 identical over 10 bases. Germline CDR1 SEHNR, CDR2 FQNEAQ (reference sequence). V lost 5 bases and J lost 0; bases outside the gene matches: 4. There are 16 residues in the CDR3. DNA for the CDR3: TGTGCCAGCAGCCCCTCTAGCGGGAGCTCCTACAATGAGCAGTTCTTC. It codes for CASSPSSGSSYNEQFF. Combining the CDR3 with reference TRBV7-9 and TRBJ2-1 gives the whole variable domain DTGVSQNPRHKITKRGQNVTFRCDPISEHNRLYWYRQTLGQGPEFLTYFQNEAQLEKSRLLSDRFSAERPKGSFSTLEIQRTEQGDSAMYLCASSPSSGSSYNEQFFGPGTRLTVL.

This clonotype came up many times. V is TRBV2 and J is TRBJ1-1; D gene uncertain. Germline-derived CDR1 and CDR2 are SNHLY and FYNNEI. This CDR3 has 9 amino acids. Between the trimmed V and J ends, which lost 5 bases and 6 bases, there was a span of 1 base. The CDR3 here is CASSSEAFF. CDR3 DNA: TGTGCCAGCAGTTCTGAAGCTTTCTTT.

There are a few counts of this clonotype. The gene calls are TRBV5-1 and TRBJ2-2; 12 bases align to TRBD2. CDR1 SGHRS and CDR2 YFSETQ come from the germline V gene. This CDR3 contains 15 residues. J lost 5 bases, V lost 5 bases, and 4 bases had no gene match. In nucleotides, the CDR3 is TGCGCCAGCAGACGAACTAGCGGGGGGACCGGGGAGCTGTTTTTT. This translates into CASRRTSGGTGELFF.

This clonotype came up many times. The gene calls are TRBV7-6 and TRBJ2-1; 14 nucleotides align to TRBD2. After removal of 5 bases from V and 7 bases from J, the junction contained 4 bases not matched to a gene. Germline assignment: CDR1 SGHVS and CDR2 FNYEAQ. The CDR3 is 15 amino acids. CDR3 sequence reads: CASSPRTSGGNEQFF. The CDR3 DNA sequence: TGTGCCAGCAGCCCCAGGACTAGCGGGGGGAATGAGCAGTTCTTC.

The sample holds a few counts of this clonotype. The rearrangement uses TRBV5-1 and TRBJ2-7; 8 nucleotides agree with TRBD1. CDR1 is SGHRS and CDR2 is YFSETQ in the germline V gene. This CDR3 has 15 residues. V trimming: 5 bases; J trimming: 0 bases; junction bases outside the gene matches: 7. This CDR3 reads CASRLDRGASYEQYF. The CDR3 region has the DNA TGCGCCAGCAGACTCGACAGGGGCGCCTCCTACGAGCAGTACTTC.

The gene calls are TRBV12-3 or TRBV12-4 and TRBJ2-7, with TRBD2 identical over 7 bases. The CDR3 runs to 14 residues. The V and J ends lost 6 bases and 1 base, in that order; junction bases with no gene match: 6. The CDR3 DNA is TGTGCCAGCAGCCGGGGGGTTTATTCCTACGAGCAGTACTTC. The encoded protein is CASSRGVYSYEQYF.

This clonotype was detected only a few times. V is TRBV24-1 and J is TRBJ2-3; D is perhaps TRBD1 or TRBD2 (7 bases each). Germline V gene sequence: CDR1 KGHDR, CDR2 SFDVKD. V shed 1 base and J shed 0 bases, with 25 bases lying between them. There are 21 residues in the CDR3. CDR3 region: CATSDFWTGPGGGTSTDTQYF. The CDR3 DNA reads as TGTGCCACCAGTGATTTCTGGACGGGTCCAGGGGGGGGAACTAGCACAGATACGCAGTATTTT.

In this sample, this clonotype turned up a few times. The chain couples TRBV2 to TRBJ2-2, with D unresolved. V lost 5 bases and J lost 4, with 14 bases in between. Germline values: CDR1 SNHLY, CDR2 FYNNEI. The CDR3 has 15 amino acids. CDR3 DNA: TGTGCCAGCAGTTGGGTTCCCTCGGGCACCGGGGAGCTGTTTTTT. It translates to CASSWVPSGTGELFF.

In its sample, this clonotype was seen many times. The genes are TRBV5-1 and TRBJ2-1; D is uncertain. CDR3 length equals 13 residues. The V gene's germline CDR1 is SGHRS and CDR2 YFSETQ. The V gene lost 4 bases and the J gene lost 6 bases, with 11 bases spanning the gap. CDR3 in amino acids: CASSPPAGNEQFF. CDR3 DNA sequence: TGCGCCAGCAGCCCCCCAGCAGGCAATGAGCAGTTCTTC.